This TCR beta chain was profiled in a study of T cells in Graves' hyperthyroidism and ophthalmopathy. V shed 4 bases and J 2 bases; nucleotides not matched to a gene: 4. Germline V gene lookup returns CDR1 GTSNPN and CDR2 SVGIG (reference sequence). The CDR3 sequence is 14 residues long. This clonotype showed up many times. RNA transcripts served as the template for amplifying TCR beta CDR3 regions. The HTBI primer set served for first-round RT-PCR of the TCR CDR3. TCRdb fed the multiplex PCR reads into MiXCR, producing one record per CDR3 protein. This table has some 620,000 distinct CDR3 sequences, roughly 15% appearing once.

The sequence was collected from a woman in her twenties or thirties with Graves' hyperthyroidism. This chain uses TRBV30 with TRBJ2-3; 9 bases agree with TRBD2. Sample: blood. The CDR3: CAWNLAGLTDTQYF. Written as DNA, the CDR3 is TGTGCCTGGAACCTAGCGGGGCTCACAGATACGCAGTATTTT.